The 21 T cell receptor beta chains listed next were all sequenced from one sample in a study of beta chain features in type 1 diabetes. The entirety of the isolated RNA underwent reverse transcription, so expressed TCRB transcripts were sequenced. Clones were read by immunoSEQ multiplex PCR, and TCRdb kept only the in-frame ones, dropping some. There are under 950,000 clones in the sample; 17% occur only once, and 0.023% lies in the top ten. The material sequenced was naive CD4+ T cells from blood. The receptors come from a woman under 30 in good health.

This clone was seen a few times. V is TRBV7-9 and J is TRBJ1-1; D unresolved. Per germline, CDR1 SEHNR and CDR2 FQNEAQ (reference sequence). V was clipped by 5 bases and J by 8 bases, with 12 bases between them. The CDR3 has 12 amino acids. CDR3: CASSAYSREAFF. The DNA of the CDR3 is TGTGCCAGCAGCGCCTATTCCAGGGAAGCTTTCTTT.

This clone was seen a handful of times. CDR3 coding DNA: TGTGCCAGCTCCGGGACTAGCGGGAGAAATGAGCAGTTCTTC. Translated, it gives CASSGTSGRNEQFF. This chain connects TRBV18 to TRBJ2-1; 14 bases agree with TRBD2. CDR3 length: 14 amino acids. The trim removed 6 bases at V and 7 bases at J, leaving 2 bases unmatched. CDR1 and CDR2 from the germline V gene are KGHSH and LQKENI.

This clone was observed a few times. The rearrangement uses TRBV29-1 and TRBJ1-5; TRBD1 matches at 7 bases. The V gene end was trimmed by 6 bases and the J gene end by 4 bases; junction bases not matched to a gene: 3. Per the germline V gene, CDR1 is SQVTM and CDR2 is ANQGSEA. CDR3 length equals 12 residues. CDR3 amino acids: CSVRDRNQPQHF. CDR3 in DNA: TGCAGCGTCAGGGACAGAAATCAGCCCCAGCATTTT.

DNA of the CDR3: TGTGCCAGCAGTTTAGCCGGGCCGGTAAAGGAAGAGACCCAGTACTTC. Its translation: CASSLAGPVKEETQYF. The chain couples TRBV28 to TRBJ2-5; no reliable D call. V lost 2 bases and J 3 bases, leaving 16 bases between the germline ends. This CDR3 has 16 residues. Germline CDR1 reads MDHEN; CDR2 reads SYDVKM.

The chain employs TRBV7-2 and TRBJ2-5; D is perhaps TRBD1 or TRBD2 (6 bases each). The V gene lost 5 bases and the J gene lost 5 bases, with 12 bases spanning the gap. The CDR3 extends over 13 amino acids. Germline V gene data show CDR1 as SGHTA and CDR2 as FQGNSA. This CDR3 reads CASSVRGGETQYF. CDR3 DNA sequence: TGTGCCAGCAGCGTCCGAGGGGGGGAGACCCAGTACTTC.

This clone has a handful of counts. The chain is built from TRBV7-2 and TRBJ2-1, with D perhaps being TRBD1 or TRBD2 (5 bases each). The CDR3 sequence is 17 residues long. Germline V gives CDR1 SGHTA, CDR2 FQGNSA. Trimming took 5 bases from V and 2 from J, leaving 19 bases between them. This CDR3 reads CASSQDGATLTYNEQFF. The DNA for the CDR3 is TGTGCCAGCAGCCAAGACGGGGCCACCCTAACCTACAATGAGCAGTTCTTC.

The chain carries TRBV6-1 and TRBJ1-5, with D maybe TRBD1 (5 bases). The germline V gene encodes CDR1 MNHNS and CDR2 SASEGT. V was shortened by 6 bases and J by 6 bases, with 12 bases between the two germline ends. The CDR3 length is 13 residues. CDR3 sequence (DNA): TGTGCCAGCAGACAATCAGGGAGTCAGCCCCAGCATTTT. Amino acids: CASRQSGSQPQHF.

This clone was seen more than once but under ten times. The chain employs TRBV7-3 and TRBJ2-2, with D possibly TRBD1 on 5 matching bases. Between the trimmed V and J ends, which lost 5 bases and 1 base, there was a span of 11 bases. This CDR3 comprises 15 residues. From germline, CDR1 is SGHTA and CDR2 FQGTGA. The CDR3 sequence: CASSAGQGNTGELFF. The DNA of the CDR3 is TGTGCCAGCAGCGCCGGCCAGGGGAACACCGGGGAGCTGTTTTTT.

V usage is TRBV7-9 and J usage is TRBJ2-3; D is perhaps TRBD1 (6 bases). CDR1 is SEHNR and CDR2 is FQNEAQ in the germline V gene (reference sequence). The CDR3 contains 15 residues. V was pared by 5 bases and J by 3 bases, with 15 bases between. The CDR3 spells CASSPQDSPTDTQYF. The CDR3 DNA reads as TGTGCCAGCAGCCCCCAGGACAGCCCTACAGATACGCAGTATTTT.

This chain joins TRBV27 and TRBJ1-3, with D possibly being TRBD1 (5 bases). This CDR3 has 19 residues. V dropped 8 bases and J dropped 0 bases, with 26 bases sitting between them. Germline V gene sequence: CDR1 MNHEY, CDR2 SMNVEV (reference sequence). This CDR3 reads CASRKSGIQNDISGNTIYF. The CDR3 DNA follows: TGTGCCAGCCGTAAATCAGGGATTCAAAACGATATCTCTGGAAACACCATATATTTT.

V gene TRBV18 combines with J gene TRBJ2-1, with 7 positions matching TRBD1. There are 14 residues in the CDR3. Trimming took 3 bases from V and 5 from J; bases not matched to a gene: 4. CDR1 and CDR2 (germline): KGHSH, LQKENI. Written as DNA, the CDR3 is TGTGCCAGCTCACCTTCAACAGGGGACAATGAGCAGTTCTTC. Encoded protein: CASSPSTGDNEQFF.

This clone was counted a few times. Different DNA sequences within this sample yield the same CDR3. This chain connects TRBV5-1 to TRBJ2-7; 11 nucleotides match TRBD2. V dropped 0 bases and J dropped 2; count of bases not matched to a gene: 1. Germline assignment: CDR1 SGHRS and CDR2 YFSETQ. The CDR3 contains 15 residues. CDR3: CASSLELAGAYEQYF. As DNA, the CDR3 is TGCGCCAGCAGCTTGGAACTAGCGGGAGCCTACGAGCAGTACTTC. The variable domain in full, with the rest retrieved from reference TRBV5-1 and TRBJ2-7, is KAGVTQTPRYLIKTRGQQVTLSCSPISGHRSVSWYQQTPGQGLQFLFEYFSETQRNKGNFPGRFSGRQFSNSRSEMNVSTLELGDSALYLCASSLELAGAYEQYFGPGTRLTVT.

The V call is TRBV18, the J call TRBJ1-1; D is ambiguous. CDR1 and CDR2 (germline): KGHSH, LQKENI. This CDR3 region has 13 residues. V was clipped by 8 bases and J by 3 bases, with 13 bases between them. CDR3 region: CASTLLADTEAFF. The CDR3 DNA reads TGTGCCAGCACCCTCCTGGCGGACACTGAAGCTTTCTTT.

V and J are TRBV2 and TRBJ2-3, with 12 bases fitting TRBD1. In germline, CDR1 is SNHLY, CDR2 FYNNEI. The CDR3 has 15 amino acids. V lost 6 bases and J lost 4; bases outside the gene matches: 5. The CDR3 DNA reads as TGTGCCAGCAGATGGGACAGGGGGCGGTCAGATACGCAGTATTTT. It encodes CASRWDRGRSDTQYF.

The rearrangement joins TRBV19 to TRBJ2-3; D ambiguous. The germline CDR1 and CDR2 sequences are LNHDA and SQIVND (reference sequence). The CDR3 runs 16 residues. V was shortened by 6 bases and J by 1 base, with 17 bases between the two germline ends. The CDR3 reads CASRKSIVGGTDTQYF. The CDR3 DNA follows: TGTGCCAGTAGGAAATCCATCGTTGGAGGCACAGATACGCAGTATTTT.

The V gene is TRBV25-1, the J gene TRBJ1-2, with TRBD1 matching over 9 bases. The trim removed 4 bases at V and 4 bases at J, leaving 10 bases unmatched. The length of the CDR3 is 16 residues. Germline CDR1 is MGHDK and CDR2 is SYGVNS. The DNA for the CDR3 is TGTGCCAGCAGTGGACCTACGACAGGGGGGCCCTATGGCTACACCTTC. This translates into CASSGPTTGGPYGYTF.

This clone has just a few counts. The V call is TRBV14, the J call TRBJ2-5, with TRBD2 identical over 7 bases. Germline V gives CDR1 SGHDN, CDR2 FVKESK. The CDR3 contains 13 residues. With 3 bases clipped from V and 4 bases from J, the junction kept 2 bases outside the gene matches. The CDR3 coding sequence is TGTGCCAGCAGCCATGGCGGGGGAGAGACCCAGTACTTC. It translates to CASSHGGGETQYF.

V is TRBV27 and J is TRBJ2-5; TRBD2 aligns across 7 bases. This CDR3 comprises 13 residues. Trimming took 3 bases from V and 11 from J; bases not matched to a gene: 9. The V gene's germline CDR1 is MNHEY and CDR2 SMNVEV (reference sequence). The CDR3 protein is CASSLREGKLQYF. DNA for the CDR3: TGTGCCAGCAGTTTGAGGGAGGGCAAGCTGCAGTACTTC.

This clone was seen only a few times. Other DNA sequences in the same sample also yield this CDR3. The J gene is TRBJ1-2, the V gene TRBV20-1, with 10 positions matching TRBD1. V lost 5 bases, J lost 8 bases, and 2 bases stayed unmatched. This CDR3 is built from 11 residues. Germline assignment: CDR1 DFQATT and CDR2 SNEGSKA (reference sequence). The DNA for the CDR3 is TGCAGTGCTCGGGACAGGGGCGGCTACACCTTC. Amino acid sequence: CSARDRGGYTF.

The V gene is TRBV28, the J gene TRBJ2-7; 8 positions match TRBD2. The V gene's germline CDR1 is MDHEN and CDR2 SYDVKM. There are 15 residues in the CDR3. The V segment lost 1 base and the J segment 2 bases; nucleotides outside the gene matches: 4. CDR3 nucleotide sequence: TGTGCCAGCAGTTTATTAGCGGGAACTACCTACGAGCAGTACTTC. This codes for CASSLLAGTTYEQYF. Variable domain in full (rest from reference TRBV28 and TRBJ2-7): DVKVTQSSRYLVKRTGEKVFLECVQDMDHENMFWYRQDPGLGLRLIYFSYDVKMKEKGDIPEGYSVSREKKERFSLILESASTNQTSMYLCASSLLAGTTYEQYFGPGTRLTVT.

In its sample, this clone was seen a few times. Other DNA sequences in this specimen translate into the identical CDR3. The gene calls are TRBV7-2 and TRBJ2-5, with TRBD2 identical over 11 bases. Germline V gene lookup returns CDR1 SGHTA and CDR2 FQGNSA. The CDR3 is 15 amino acids. V lost 1 base, J lost 4 bases, and 2 bases stayed unmatched. DNA for the CDR3: TGTGCCAGCAGCTTAGTTACTAGCGGGAGAGAGACCCAGTACTTC. Translated, it gives CASSLVTSGRETQYF. The full variable domain, with the rest looked up from reference TRBV7-2 and TRBJ2-5, is GAGVSQSPSNKVTEKGKDVELRCDPISGHTALYWYRQSLGQGLEFLIYFQGNSAPDKSGLPSDRFSAERTGGSVSTLTIQRTQQEDSAVYLCASSLVTSGRETQYFGPGTRLLVL.